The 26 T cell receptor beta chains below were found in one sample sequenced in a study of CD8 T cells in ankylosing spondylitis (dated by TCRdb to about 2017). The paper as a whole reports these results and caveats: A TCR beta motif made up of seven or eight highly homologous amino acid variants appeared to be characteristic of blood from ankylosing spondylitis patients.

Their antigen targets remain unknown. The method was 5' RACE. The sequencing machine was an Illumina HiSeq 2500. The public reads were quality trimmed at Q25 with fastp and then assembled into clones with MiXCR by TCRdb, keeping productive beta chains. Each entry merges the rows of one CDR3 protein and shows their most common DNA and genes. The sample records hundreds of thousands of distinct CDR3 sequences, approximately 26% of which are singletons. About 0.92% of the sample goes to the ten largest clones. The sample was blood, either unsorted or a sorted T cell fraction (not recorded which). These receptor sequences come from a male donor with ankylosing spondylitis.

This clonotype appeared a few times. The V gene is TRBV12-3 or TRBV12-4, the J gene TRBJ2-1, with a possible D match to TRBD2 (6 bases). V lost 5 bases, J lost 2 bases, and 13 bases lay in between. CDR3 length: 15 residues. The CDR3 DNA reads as TGTGCCAGCAGTGCCGGGAGCCTAACCTACAATGAGCAGTTCTTC. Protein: CASSAGSLTYNEQFF.

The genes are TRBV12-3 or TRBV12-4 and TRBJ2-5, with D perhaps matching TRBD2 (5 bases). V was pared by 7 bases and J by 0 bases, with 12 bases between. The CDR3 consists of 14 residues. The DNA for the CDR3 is TGTGCCAGCACCACGGGATCTTACCAAGAGACCCAGTACTTC. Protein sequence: CASTTGSYQETQYF.

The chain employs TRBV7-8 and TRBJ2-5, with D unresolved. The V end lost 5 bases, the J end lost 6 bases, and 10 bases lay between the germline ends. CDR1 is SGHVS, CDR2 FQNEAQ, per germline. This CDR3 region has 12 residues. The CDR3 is CASSIGSKTQYF. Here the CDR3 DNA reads TGTGCCAGCAGCATCGGGTCGAAGACCCAGTACTTC.

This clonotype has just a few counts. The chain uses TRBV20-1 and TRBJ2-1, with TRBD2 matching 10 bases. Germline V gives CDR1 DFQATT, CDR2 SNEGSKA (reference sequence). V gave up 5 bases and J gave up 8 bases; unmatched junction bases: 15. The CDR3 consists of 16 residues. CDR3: CSAPLGASGSGHEQFF. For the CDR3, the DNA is TGCAGTGCTCCCCTGGGGGCTAGCGGGAGCGGACATGAGCAGTTCTTC.

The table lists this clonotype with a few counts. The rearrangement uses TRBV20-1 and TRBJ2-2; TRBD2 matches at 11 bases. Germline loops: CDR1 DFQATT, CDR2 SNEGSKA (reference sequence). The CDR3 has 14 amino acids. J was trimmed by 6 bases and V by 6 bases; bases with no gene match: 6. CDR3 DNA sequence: TGCAGTGCGACACTAGCGGGAGTGGCCGGGGAGCTGTTTTTT. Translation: CSATLAGVAGELFF.

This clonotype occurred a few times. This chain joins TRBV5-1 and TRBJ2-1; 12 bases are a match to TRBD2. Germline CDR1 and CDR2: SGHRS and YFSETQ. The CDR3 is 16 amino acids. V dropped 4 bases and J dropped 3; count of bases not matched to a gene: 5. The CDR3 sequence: CASSPLAGGGYNEQFF. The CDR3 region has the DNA TGCGCCAGCAGCCCGCTAGCGGGAGGGGGCTACAATGAGCAGTTCTTC.

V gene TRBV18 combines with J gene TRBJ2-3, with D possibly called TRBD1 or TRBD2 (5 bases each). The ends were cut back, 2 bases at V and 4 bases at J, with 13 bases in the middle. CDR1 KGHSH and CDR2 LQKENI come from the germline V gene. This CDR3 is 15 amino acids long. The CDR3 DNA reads TGTGCCAGCTCACCATTGGGCAGGGACCCAGATACGCAGTATTTT. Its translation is CASSPLGRDPDTQYF.

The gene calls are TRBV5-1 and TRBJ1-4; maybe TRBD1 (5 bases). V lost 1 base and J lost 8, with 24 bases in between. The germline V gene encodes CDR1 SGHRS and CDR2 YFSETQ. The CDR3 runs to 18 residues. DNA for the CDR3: TGCGCCAGCAGCTTGACGGCGGTCCAGGGAACATCCGCCGAAAAACTGTTTTTT. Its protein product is CASSLTAVQGTSAEKLFF.

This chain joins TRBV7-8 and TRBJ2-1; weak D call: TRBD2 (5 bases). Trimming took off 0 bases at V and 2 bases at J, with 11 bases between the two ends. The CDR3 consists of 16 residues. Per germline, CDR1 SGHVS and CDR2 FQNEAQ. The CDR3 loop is CASSLATGSPYNEQFF. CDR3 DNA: TGTGCCAGCAGCTTAGCGACGGGATCCCCCTACAATGAGCAGTTCTTC.

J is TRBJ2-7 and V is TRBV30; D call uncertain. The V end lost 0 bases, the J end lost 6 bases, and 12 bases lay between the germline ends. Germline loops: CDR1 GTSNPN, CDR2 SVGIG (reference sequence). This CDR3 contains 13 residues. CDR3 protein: CAWSVSSPGEQYF. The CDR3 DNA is TGTGCCTGGAGTGTATCGAGTCCGGGCGAGCAGTACTTC.

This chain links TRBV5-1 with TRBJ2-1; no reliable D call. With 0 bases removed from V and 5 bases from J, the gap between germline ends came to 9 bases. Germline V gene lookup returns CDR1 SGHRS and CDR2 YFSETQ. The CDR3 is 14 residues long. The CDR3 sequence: CASSLAAENNEQFF. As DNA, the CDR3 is TGCGCCAGCAGCTTGGCGGCAGAAAACAATGAGCAGTTCTTC.

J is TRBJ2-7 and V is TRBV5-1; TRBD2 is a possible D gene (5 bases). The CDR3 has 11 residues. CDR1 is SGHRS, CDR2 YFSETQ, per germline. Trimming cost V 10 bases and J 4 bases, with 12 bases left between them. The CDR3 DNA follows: TGCGCCGGGGTTAGCGAGTACGAGCAGTACGTC. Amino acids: CAGVSEYEQYV.

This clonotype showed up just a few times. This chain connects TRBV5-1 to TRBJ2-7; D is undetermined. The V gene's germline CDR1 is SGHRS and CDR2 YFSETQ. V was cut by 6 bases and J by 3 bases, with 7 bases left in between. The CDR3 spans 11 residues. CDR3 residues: CASTGNYEQYF. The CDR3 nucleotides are TGCGCCAGCACGGGCAACTACGAGCAGTACTTC.

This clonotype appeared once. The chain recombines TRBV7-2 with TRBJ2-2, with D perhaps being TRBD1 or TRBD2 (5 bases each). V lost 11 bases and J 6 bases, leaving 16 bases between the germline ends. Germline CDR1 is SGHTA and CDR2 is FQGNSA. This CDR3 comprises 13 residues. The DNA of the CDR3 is TGTGCCTCGGGGCTAGGTGGATCCGGGGAGCTGTTTTTT. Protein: CASGLGGSGELFF. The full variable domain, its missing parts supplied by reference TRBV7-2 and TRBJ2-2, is GAGVSQSPSNKVTEKGKDVELRCDPISGHTALYWYRQSLGQGLEFLIYFQGNSAPDKSGLPSDRFSAERTGGSVSTLTIQRTQQEDSAVYLCASGLGGSGELFFGEGSRLTVL.

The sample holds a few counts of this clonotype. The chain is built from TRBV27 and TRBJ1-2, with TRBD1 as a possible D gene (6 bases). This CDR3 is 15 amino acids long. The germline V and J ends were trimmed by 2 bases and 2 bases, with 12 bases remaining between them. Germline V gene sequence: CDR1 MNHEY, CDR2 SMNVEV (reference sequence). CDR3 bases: TGTGCCAGCAGTTTACCCCCTAGGGGGAACTATGGCTACACCTTC. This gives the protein CASSLPPRGNYGYTF.

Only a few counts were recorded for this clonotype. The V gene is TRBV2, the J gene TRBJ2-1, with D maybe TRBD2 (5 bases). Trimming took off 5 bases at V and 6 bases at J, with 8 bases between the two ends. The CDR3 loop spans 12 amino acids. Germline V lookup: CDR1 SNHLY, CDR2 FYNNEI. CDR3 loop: CASSYTSNEQFF. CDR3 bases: TGTGCCAGCAGTTACACTAGCAATGAGCAGTTCTTC. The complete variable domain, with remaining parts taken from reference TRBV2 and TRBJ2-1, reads EPEVTQTPSHQVTQMGQEVILRCVPISNHLYFYWYRQILGQKVEFLVSFYNNEISEKSEIFDDQFSVERPDGSNFTLKIRSTKLEDSAMYFCASSYTSNEQFFGPGTRLTVL.

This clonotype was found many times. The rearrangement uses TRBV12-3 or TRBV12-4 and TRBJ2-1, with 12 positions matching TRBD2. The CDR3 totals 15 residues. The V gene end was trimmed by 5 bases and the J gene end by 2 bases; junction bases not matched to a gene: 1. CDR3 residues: CASSRTSGTYNEQFF. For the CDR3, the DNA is TGTGCCAGCAGTAGGACTAGCGGGACCTACAATGAGCAGTTCTTC.

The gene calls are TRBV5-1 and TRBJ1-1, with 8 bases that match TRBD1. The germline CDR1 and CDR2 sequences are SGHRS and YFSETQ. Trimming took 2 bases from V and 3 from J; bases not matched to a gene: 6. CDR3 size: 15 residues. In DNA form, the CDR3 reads TGCGCCAGCAGCTTTCAGGGGGCGGGGGACACTGAAGCTTTCTTT. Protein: CASSFQGAGDTEAFF.

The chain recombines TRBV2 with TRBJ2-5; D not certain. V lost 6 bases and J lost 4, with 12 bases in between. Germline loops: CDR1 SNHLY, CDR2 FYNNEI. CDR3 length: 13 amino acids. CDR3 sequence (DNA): TGTGCCAGCAGGAATCAAGCCCCAGAGACCCAGTACTTC. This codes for CASRNQAPETQYF.

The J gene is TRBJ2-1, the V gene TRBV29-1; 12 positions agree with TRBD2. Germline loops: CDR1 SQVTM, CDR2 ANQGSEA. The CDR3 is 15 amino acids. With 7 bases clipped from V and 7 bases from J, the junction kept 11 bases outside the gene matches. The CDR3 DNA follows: TGCAGCGACCTGGCCCTCGGGACTAGCGGGAATGAGCAGTTCTTC. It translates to CSDLALGTSGNEQFF.

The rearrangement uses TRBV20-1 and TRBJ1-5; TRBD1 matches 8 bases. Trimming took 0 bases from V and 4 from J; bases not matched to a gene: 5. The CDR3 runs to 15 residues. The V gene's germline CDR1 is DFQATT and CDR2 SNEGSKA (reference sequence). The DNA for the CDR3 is TGCAGTGCTAGAGATCTCCAGGGGGCTAATCAGCCCCAGCATTTT. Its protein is CSARDLQGANQPQHF.

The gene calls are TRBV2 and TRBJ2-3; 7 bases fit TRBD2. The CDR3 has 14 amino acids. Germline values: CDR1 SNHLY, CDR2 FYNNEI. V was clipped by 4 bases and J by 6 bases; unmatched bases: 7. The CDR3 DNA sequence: TGTGCCAGCAGTGCTAGCGGAGAGCAGGATACGCAGTATTTT. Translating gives CASSASGEQDTQYF.

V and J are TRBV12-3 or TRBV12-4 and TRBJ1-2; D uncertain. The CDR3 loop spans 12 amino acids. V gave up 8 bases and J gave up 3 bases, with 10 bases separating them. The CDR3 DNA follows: TGTGCCAGCGGGGAGGATTACTATGGCTACACCTTC. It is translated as CASGEDYYGYTF.

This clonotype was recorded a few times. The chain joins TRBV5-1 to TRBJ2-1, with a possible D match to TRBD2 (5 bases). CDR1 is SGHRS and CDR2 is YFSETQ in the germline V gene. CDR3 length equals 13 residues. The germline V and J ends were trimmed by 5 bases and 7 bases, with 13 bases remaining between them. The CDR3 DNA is TGCGCCAGCAGAGAACAGAGGGCAAATGAGCAGTTCTTC. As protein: CASREQRANEQFF.

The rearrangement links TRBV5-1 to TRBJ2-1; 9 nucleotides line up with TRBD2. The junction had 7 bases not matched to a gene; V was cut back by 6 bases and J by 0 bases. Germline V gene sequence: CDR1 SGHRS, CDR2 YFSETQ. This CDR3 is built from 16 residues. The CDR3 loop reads CASKFDSGSSYNEQFF. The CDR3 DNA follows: TGCGCCAGCAAATTTGATAGCGGGAGCTCCTACAATGAGCAGTTCTTC.

The CDR3: CASSLRGRMGPNTGELFF. The CDR3 bases are TGTGCCAGCAGCTTAAGGGGGAGGATGGGTCCCAACACCGGGGAGCTGTTTTTT. This sequence joins TRBV11-2 and TRBJ2-2, with D perhaps given as TRBD1 or TRBD2 (6 bases each). Germline V gives CDR1 SGHAT, CDR2 FQNNGV. The CDR3 is 18 residues long. Trimming left V 2 bases short and J 2 bases short, with 18 bases between.